A selection of T cell receptor beta chains follows, all from one sample in a study of identical twins. Using its own MiXCR run on the 5' RACE reads, TCRdb lists one record per CDR3 protein. This sample has a few hundred thousand distinct CDR3 sequences, with around a tenth found just once. These same records also appear under a second study, on yellow fever vaccine responses in identical twins.

Material: PBMCs. The receptors were gathered from a woman in her late teens or twenties in good health. Both conserved end residues are part of each CDR3. The D gene is left open where the match is weak. Clone size appears in some rows only: once, few, many, or a class for an expanded clone.

J,size,D,V,CDR3,DNA
TRBJ2-3,.,TRBD2,TRBV5-1,CASSHGLAGGLADTQYF,TGCGCCAGCAGCCACGGACTAGCGGGGGGGCTCGCAGATACGCAGTATTTT
TRBJ2-3,.,TRBD2,TRBV5-4,CASSQEAGRSDTQYF,TGTGCCAGCAGCCAAGAAGCGGGGAGGTCAGATACGCAGTATTTT
TRBJ2-2,few,TRBD2,TRBV6-1,CASRSLAGAYTGELFF,TGTGCCAGCAGAAGTCTAGCGGGAGCGTACACCGGGGAGCTGTTTTTT
TRBJ2-5,many,TRBD2,TRBV4-2,CASSRTSGSGETQYF,TGTGCCAGCAGCCGGACTAGCGGGAGTGGAGAGACCCAGTACTTC
TRBJ2-4,.,.,TRBV6-2/TRBV6-3,CASSDLLAKNIQYF,TGTGCCAGCAGCGACCTTCTAGCCAAAAACATTCAGTACTTC
TRBJ2-1,.,TRBD2,TRBV20-1,CSARSRLAEGYNEQFF,TGCAGTGCTAGAAGTCGCCTAGCGGAGGGCTACAATGAGCAGTTCTTC
TRBJ2-3,.,.,TRBV19,CASSIMPQPSSDTQYF,TGTGCCAGTAGTATCATGCCTCAGCCCAGCTCAGATACGCAGTATTTT
TRBJ2-2,.,.,TRBV10-3,CAIRDSDIGELFF,TGTGCCATCAGGGACAGTGACATCGGGGAGCTGTTTTTT
TRBJ2-1,few,TRBD1,TRBV28,CASSLWVGGLNNEQFF,TGTGCCAGCAGTTTATGGGTAGGGGGCCTAAACAATGAGCAGTTCTTC
TRBJ2-3,.,.,TRBV10-1,CATLDGQSSTDTQYF,TGCGCCACCCTAGACGGACAGTCTAGCACAGATACGCAGTATTTT
TRBJ2-7,few,.,TRBV27,CASTLENRISYEQYF,TGTGCCAGCACCCTCGAGAATAGAATATCCTACGAGCAGTACTTC
TRBJ2-7,few,TRBD2,TRBV20-1,CSAGSGRTYEQYF,TGCAGTGCTGGAAGCGGGAGAACCTACGAGCAGTACTTC
TRBJ2-5,few,TRBD2,TRBV5-1,CASVIAGGTQETQYF,TGCGCCAGCGTGATAGCGGGGGGCACCCAAGAGACCCAGTACTTC
TRBJ2-7,few,.,TRBV12-3/TRBV12-4,CASTVRDTFYEQYF,TGTGCCAGCACCGTCCGGGACACTTTCTACGAGCAGTACTTC
TRBJ2-1,.,.,TRBV20-1,CSARDPRDLNNEQFF,TGCAGTGCTAGAGATCCCAGGGACCTAAACAATGAGCAGTTCTTC
TRBJ2-1,few,TRBD2,TRBV5-5,CASSWTSPNEQFF,TGTGCCAGCAGCTGGACTAGTCCCAATGAGCAGTTCTTC
TRBJ2-7,.,.,TRBV7-8,CASSPRGIGDHEQYF,TGTGCCAGCAGCCCACGCGGGATAGGGGACCACGAGCAGTACTTC
TRBJ2-7,few,TRBD2,TRBV7-2,CASSPRPAGVSGEQYF,TGTGCCAGCAGCCCTAGGCCAGCGGGGGTTTCGGGCGAGCAGTACTTC
TRBJ2-1,few,TRBD2,TRBV18,CASSRLGLGVNEQFF,TGTGCCAGCTCACGTCTGGGACTAGGAGTAAATGAGCAGTTCTTC
TRBJ1-1,few,TRBD1,TRBV20-1,CSARERTGGLWVF,TGCAGTGCTAGGGAAAGGACAGGGGGCCTTTGGGTCTTT
TRBJ2-5,many,TRBD1,TRBV6-5,CASSYSGQGRLETQYF,TGTGCCAGCAGTTACTCGGGACAGGGGAGGTTGGAGACCCAGTACTTC
TRBJ2-7,.,.,TRBV29-1,CSVRGAYEQYF,TGCAGCGTTCGGGGAGCCTACGAGCAGTACTTC
TRBJ2-7,many,.,TRBV20-1,CSAIAHRTQLVLYEQYF,TGCAGTGCCATCGCGCACAGGACCCAACTGGTCCTCTACGAGCAGTACTTC
TRBJ2-2,few,.,TRBV7-3,CASSLNRGSNTGELFF,TGTGCCAGCAGCTTAAATCGCGGATCGAACACCGGGGAGCTGTTTTTT
TRBJ1-2,.,.,TRBV29-1,CSVDLQGVDGYTF,TGCAGCGTTGATTTACAGGGAGTGGATGGCTACACCTTC
TRBJ2-5,many,TRBD1,TRBV7-2,CASSPQGQGGVETQYF,TGTGCCAGCAGTCCCCAAGGACAGGGGGGCGTGGAGACCCAGTACTTC
TRBJ2-3,few,.,TRBV28,CASRTPKRDTDTQYF,TGTGCCAGCAGAACTCCCAAGAGAGACACAGATACGCAGTATTTT
TRBJ1-5,many,.,TRBV7-6,CASSLGVNQPQHF,TGTGCCAGCAGCTTAGGCGTCAATCAGCCCCAGCATTTT
TRBJ2-1,many,TRBD2,TRBV20-1,CSARDLASGSYNEQFF,TGCAGTGCTAGAGATTTGGCTAGCGGAAGTTACAATGAGCAGTTCTTC
TRBJ1-2,many,TRBD1,TRBV24-1,CATSEAGQHVDGYTF,TGTGCCACCAGTGAAGCGGGACAGCACGTCGATGGCTACACCTTC
TRBJ2-3,few,.,TRBV7-9,CASSGGLDSVTDTQYF,TGTGCCAGCAGCGGAGGACTGGACAGCGTCACAGATACGCAGTATTTT
TRBJ2-1,many,.,TRBV7-8,CASRLLAASPEQFF,TGTGCCAGCAGGTTATTAGCGGCCTCCCCTGAGCAGTTCTTC
TRBJ2-7,.,.,TRBV7-6,CASSSFLAGAAYEQYF,TGTGCCAGCAGCTCCTTTCTAGCCGGAGCCGCCTACGAGCAGTACTTC
TRBJ1-1,many,.,TRBV29-1,CSGGGLEAFF,TGCAGCGGGGGTGGTCTTGAAGCTTTCTTT
TRBJ2-5,few,.,TRBV7-9,CASRTTSTETQYF,TGTGCCAGCAGAACAACTAGTACGGAGACCCAGTACTTC
TRBJ1-2,few,TRBD1,TRBV20-1,CSARPGQETGYTF,TGCAGTGCTAGGCCGGGACAGGAAACTGGCTACACCTTC
TRBJ2-5,many,TRBD1,TRBV4-3,CASSLRQGETQYF,TGCGCCAGCAGCCTACGACAGGGGGAGACCCAGTACTTC
TRBJ2-7,few,TRBD1,TRBV13,CASSLFGQGGVYEQYF,TGTGCCAGCAGCTTATTTGGACAGGGGGGTGTCTACGAGCAGTACTTC
TRBJ2-7,few,TRBD1,TRBV5-1,CASSAATTGGGYEQYF,TGCGCCAGCAGCGCCGCCACGACAGGGGGTGGATACGAGCAGTACTTC
TRBJ2-6,few,.,TRBV25-1,CASSPPGAGANVLTF,TGTGCCAGCAGTCCTCCAGGTGCGGGGGCCAACGTCCTGACTTTC
TRBJ2-1,many,.,TRBV4-3,CASSQDLLGSSYNEQFF,TGCGCCAGCAGCCAAGATCTACTCGGATCCTCCTACAATGAGCAGTTCTTC
TRBJ2-1,many,.,TRBV7-9,CASSSGLEQFF,TGTGCCAGCAGCTCAGGCCTTGAGCAGTTCTTC
TRBJ2-1,.,.,TRBV15,CATSRVRGYNEQFF,TGTGCCACCAGCAGAGTTAGGGGCTACAATGAGCAGTTCTTC
TRBJ2-1,few,.,TRBV20-1,CSASGTQASLYNEQFF,TGCAGTGCTTCCGGGACTCAGGCTTCTCTGTACAATGAGCAGTTCTTC
TRBJ2-7,few,TRBD2,TRBV27,CASGTSGGISYEQYF,TGTGCCAGCGGGACTAGCGGGGGGATCTCCTACGAGCAGTACTTC
TRBJ2-1,few,.,TRBV3-1,CASSPTEGAAEQLF,TGTGCCAGCAGCCCCACGGAGGGGGCGGCTGAGCAGCTCTTC
TRBJ2-7,few,.,TRBV20-1,CSAPDHTYEQYF,TGCAGTGCTCCGGACCACACCTACGAGCAGTACTTC
TRBJ2-3,.,.,TRBV10-3,CAISEIAGTDTQYF,TGTGCCATCAGTGAAATAGCGGGCACAGATACGCAGTATTTT
TRBJ2-7,few,TRBD1,TRBV5-5,CASSEGQALVGEQYF,TGTGCCAGCAGCGAAGGACAGGCCCTCGTGGGCGAGCAGTACTTC
TRBJ2-7,.,TRBD1,TRBV20-1,CSARDTTGSSYEQYF,TGCAGTGCTAGAGATACGACAGGGAGCTCCTACGAGCAGTACTTC
TRBJ2-3,many,.,TRBV10-3,CASWGEGYRDTQYF,TGTGCCTCGTGGGGAGAGGGGTACCGGGATACGCAGTATTTT
TRBJ1-5,few,.,TRBV7-8,CASSLVRVGRGHNQPQHF,TGTGCCAGCAGCTTAGTCCGGGTGGGCAGGGGCCACAATCAGCCCCAGCATTTT